There are many counts of the clone carrying this TCR beta chain. Its antigen remains unknown. Using RNA transcripts as the source, TCR beta CDR3 regions were amplified. HTBI primers were used for first-round RT-PCR of the TCR CDR3. TCRdb processed the multiplex PCR reads anew with MiXCR; each CDR3 protein has one entry. Of hundreds of thousands of distinct CDR3 sequences in the sample, roughly 22% are singletons; the top ten hold roughly 49%. Ophthalmopathy cases scored 3 or more on the Clinical Activity Score and 4 or more on NOSPECS grade, with duration below 3 months. Source material for PBMCs was 10 ml fresh peripheral blood. This sample was included in a study of T cells in Graves' hyperthyroidism and ophthalmopathy. Study results and caveats: Most clonotypes expanded in thyroid above 0.001 were likewise present in blood.

The CDR3 has 12 amino acids. The V and J ends lost 5 bases and 3 bases respectively, with 7 bases between them. Germline CDR1 is SNHLY and CDR2 is FYNNEI. The rearrangement uses TRBV2 and TRBJ1-2; no clear D gene. Sample: blood. This sequence was found in a woman in her 70s with Graves' ophthalmopathy. CDR3 loop: CASSQEDYGYTF. DNA of the CDR3: TGTGCCAGCAGTCAAGAGGACTATGGCTACACCTTC.